This T cell receptor (beta chain) is from a study of CD8 T cells in ankylosing spondylitis. Study outcomes and limitations: Disease-linked clones reportedly showed significant enrichment in matched ankylosing spondylitis synovial fluid. Within peripheral blood, clones linked to disease were CD8+ and relatively rare. A TCR beta motif of roughly eight highly homologous variants appeared characteristic of ankylosing spondylitis blood. Prior work had noted some motif variants in reactive arthritis blood and synovial fluid.

Germline assignment: CDR1 KGHDR and CDR2 SFDVKD. The CDR3 has 16 residues. Trimming shortened V by 4 bases and J by 9 bases, and 21 bases separated the two germline ends. This clonotype was counted ten times or more. The antigen is undetermined. Quantitative 5'-RACE with molecular barcodes was used to make the TCR beta libraries. In TCRdb, the 5' RACE reads were re-called with MiXCR into one record per CDR3 protein. Among some 840,000 distinct CDR3 sequences, about 10% were seen once, and the ten largest hold approximately 0.51%. The source is a male donor with ankylosing spondylitis. The sequenced material came from blood, either unsorted or a sorted T cell fraction (not recorded which). The rearrangement joins TRBV24-1 to TRBJ2-1, with D tentatively TRBD1 (6 bases). The CDR3 spells CATSEPNRASGFEQFF. CDR3 in DNA: TGTGCCACCAGTGAACCGAACAGGGCCTCGGGGTTTGAGCAGTTCTTC.